One and the same sample provided the 10 T cell receptor beta chains below, sequenced in a study of CD8+CD57+ T cells in acquired aplastic anemia. Genomic DNA acted as the template from which TCR beta VDJ combination and CDR3 sequence profiling were carried out. A single record per CDR3 protein comes from TCRdb applying MiXCR to the reads. This repertoire shows 150,000 to 200,000 distinct CDR3 sequences, 55% to 70% found once; its top ten account for under 60%. The sequenced sample was sorted CD4+, CD8+, or CD8+CD57+ T cells (not recorded which) from PBMCs. These receptors came from a human donor in good health.

The J gene is TRBJ2-1, the V gene TRBV2; TRBD2 matches 15 bases. CDR1 and CDR2 from the germline V gene are SNHLY and FYNNEI. The CDR3 spans 12 residues. The V and J ends lost 9 bases and 15 bases, in that order; junction bases with no gene match: 6. CDR3 coding DNA: TGTGCCAGGGGACTAGCGGGGGGCAAAGCGTTCTTC. Translating it yields CARGLAGGKAFF.

In regard to this clonotype: The junction and the germline gene differ at one end; a read error may be behind it. The V gene is TRBV10-3, the J gene TRBJ1-2, with D uncertain. The germline V gene encodes CDR1 ENHRY and CDR2 SYGVKD. CDR3 length: 13 residues. CDR3 bases: TGTGCCAGCAGTTACTCGGGGAGCGATGGCTACACCTTC. Amino acid sequence: CASSYSGSDGYTF.

The chain joins TRBV7-3 to TRBJ2-7, with 11 bases that match TRBD1. From germline, CDR1 is SGHTA and CDR2 FQGTGA. The CDR3 length is 15 residues. V was pared by 2 bases and J by 0 bases, with 0 bases of the junction left unmatched. In nucleotides, the CDR3 is TGTGCCAGCAGCTTAGGGACAGGGGGCTCCTACGAGCAGTACTTC. This encodes CASSLGTGGSYEQYF.

The chain links TRBV30 to TRBJ2-3, with D possibly matching TRBD1 (6 bases). The germline CDR1 and CDR2 sequences are GTSNPN and SVGIG (reference sequence). Trimming pared 8 bases from V and 0 bases from J, leaving 15 bases between. This CDR3 is 14 amino acids long. The CDR3: CAGGSQTSTDTQYF. CDR3 coding DNA: TGTGCCGGGGGCAGCCAGACTAGCACAGATACGCAGTATTTT.

This clonotype has more than one count but fewer than ten. The V gene is TRBV2, the J gene TRBJ2-3; no reliable D call. Germline loops: CDR1 SNHLY, CDR2 FYNNEI. The CDR3 sequence is 14 residues long. V lost 9 bases and J lost 0, with 13 bases in between. CDR3 protein: CARQKAVSTDTQYF. The CDR3 DNA follows: TGTGCCAGACAGAAGGCGGTGAGCACAGATACGCAGTATTTT.

This clonotype has only a few counts. The chain recombines TRBV28 with TRBJ2-7; 8 positions agree with TRBD1. The CDR3 totals 14 residues. The germline gives CDR1 MDHEN, CDR2 SYDVKM. The ends lost 5 bases at V and 2 bases at J; junction bases unmatched: 5. The chain's CDR3 is CASSLSTGAYEQYF. The CDR3 nucleotides are TGTGCCAGCAGTCTCTCGACAGGGGCCTACGAGCAGTACTTC.

This clonotype was detected many times. The chain has TRBV4-3 and TRBJ1-5; 9 bases agree with TRBD1. Germline V lookup: CDR1 LGHNA, CDR2 YSLEER. CDR3 length: 14 amino acids. The V and J ends lost 1 base and 6 bases, in that order; junction bases with no gene match: 1. CDR3 DNA sequence: TGCGCCAGCAGCCAAGGACAGGGGGGTCAGCCCCAGCATTTT. Translation gives CASSQGQGGQPQHF.

A word on this clonotype: At one end the junction does not follow the germline gene, possibly because of a read error. The J gene is TRBJ2-5, the V gene TRBV7-7; D gene ambiguous. Germline V gene lookup returns CDR1 SSHAT and CDR2 FNYEAQ (reference sequence). The CDR3 runs 14 residues. CDR3 in amino acids: CASSLGRLGETQYF. Written as DNA, the CDR3 is TGTGCTAGCAGCTTAGGCAGGTTGGGAGAGACCCAGTACTTC.

This clonotype appeared many times. The gene calls are TRBV6-1 and TRBJ1-4, with D tentatively TRBD1 (5 bases). CDR1 is MNHNS, CDR2 SASEGT, per germline. The CDR3 runs 16 residues. Trimming stripped 5 bases from V and 5 bases from J, with 18 bases between. The CDR3 loop reads CASSPKPGLTNEKLFF. DNA of the CDR3: TGTGCCAGCAGTCCCAAACCGGGACTGACGAATGAAAAACTGTTTTTT.

Ten or more counts support this clonotype. The rearrangement links TRBV7-9 to TRBJ2-3; 13 positions match TRBD2. V shed 5 bases, J shed 2 bases, and the junction held 16 bases outside the gene matches. The CDR3 has 20 residues. The germline V gene has CDR1 SEHNR and CDR2 FQNEAQ (reference sequence). This CDR3 is CASSIPGTSGITYITDTQYF. The CDR3 coding sequence is TGTGCCAGCAGCATCCCCGGGACTAGCGGGATCACCTACATCACAGATACGCAGTATTTT.